Below are 10 T cell receptor beta chains sequenced from a single sample in a study of T cells in Graves' hyperthyroidism and ophthalmopathy. RNA transcripts provided the source from which TCR beta CDR3 regions were amplified. The primer set for the first-round RT-PCR of the TCR CDR3 was HTBI. TCRdb re-analysed the multiplex PCR reads in MiXCR, keeping a single row per CDR3 protein. The sample yields under 750,000 distinct CDR3 sequences, about 19% seen once. Sequenced input: blood. The receptor source for this set is a woman aged 50 to 60 with Graves' hyperthyroidism that later progressed to Graves' ophthalmopathy.

This clonotype occurred many times. The rearrangement joins TRBV3-1 to TRBJ2-1; 11 bases agree with TRBD2. Trimming cost V 2 bases and J 9 bases; bases outside gene matches: 6. Per the germline V gene, CDR1 is LGHDT and CDR2 is YNNKEL (reference sequence). This CDR3 comprises 15 residues. Here the CDR3 reads CASSQRLAGGGEQFF. The CDR3 DNA follows: TGTGCCAGCAGCCAAAGATTAGCGGGGGGGGGTGAGCAGTTCTTC.

This clonotype was counted between two and nine times. The chain joins TRBV7-8 to TRBJ2-2; tentative D call: TRBD2 (7 bases). V lost 1 base, J lost 5 bases, and 11 bases lay in between. Germline V CDR1 and CDR2: SGHVS, FQNEAQ. The CDR3 consists of 15 residues. CDR3 protein: CASSLVGGQTGELFF. The CDR3 DNA is TGTGCCAGCAGCTTAGTCGGGGGGCAGACCGGGGAGCTGTTTTTT.

This clonotype was seen many times. The rearrangement joins TRBV2 to TRBJ2-3; TRBD2 is a possible D gene (5 bases). This CDR3 has 13 residues. Looked up from germline, CDR1 is SNHLY and CDR2 is FYNNEI. Trimming shortened V by 2 bases and J by 9 bases, and 12 bases separated the two germline ends. In nucleotides, the CDR3 is TGTGCCAGCAGTGAAATAACTAGAAGAACGCAGTATTTT. This sequence encodes CASSEITRRTQYF.

This clonotype has at least ten counts. V is TRBV12-3 or TRBV12-4 and J is TRBJ1-2; 8 bases are shared with TRBD1. CDR3 size: 19 residues. Losses at the gene ends were 3 bases for V and 4 bases for J; bases not matched to a gene: 19. CDR3 coding DNA: TGTGCCAGCAGTTTTATAGAGCCCCTTATCCGGCAGGGGGCCTATGGCTACACCTTC. Protein: CASSFIEPLIRQGAYGYTF.

This clonotype appeared a few times. The V call is TRBV19, the J call TRBJ1-6; TRBD1 matches at 7 bases. Germline V lookup: CDR1 LNHDA, CDR2 SQIVND (reference sequence). There are 17 residues in the CDR3. V lost 5 bases to trimming and J lost 5 bases; unmatched junction nucleotides: 12. The DNA of the CDR3 is TGTGCCAGTAGTTCTGCCCAGGGGGGTGTACATAATTCACCCCTCCACTTT. Protein product: CASSSAQGGVHNSPLHF.

The V gene is TRBV27, the J gene TRBJ2-1, with D possibly TRBD2 on 5 matching bases. CDR1 MNHEY and CDR2 SMNVEV come from the germline V gene (reference sequence). The V gene lost 6 bases and the J gene lost 2 bases, with 14 bases spanning the gap. The CDR3 runs 15 residues. The CDR3 sequence: CASSKLLGAYNEQFF. CDR3 nucleotides: TGTGCCAGCAGCAAATTATTGGGAGCCTACAATGAGCAGTTCTTC.

This chain joins TRBV3-1 and TRBJ2-1; no definite D call. CDR1 and CDR2 (germline): LGHDT, YNNKEL (reference sequence). There are 15 residues in the CDR3. V lost 5 bases, J lost 8 bases, and 19 bases lay in between. CDR3 sequence reads: CASSSRTVTIDEQFF. For the CDR3, the DNA is TGTGCCAGCAGCTCTCGGACGGTGACGATCGATGAGCAGTTCTTC.

In this sample, this clonotype turned up many times. The V and J genes are TRBV20-1 and TRBJ2-7; 8 bases agree with TRBD1. Germline V lookup: CDR1 DFQATT, CDR2 SNEGSKA (reference sequence). V trimming: 0 bases; J trimming: 2 bases; junction bases outside the gene matches: 6. The CDR3 length is 15 residues. In DNA, the CDR3 is TGCAGTGCTAGAGAACAGGGGGTCCCCACCTACGAGCAGTACTTC. Its protein product is CSAREQGVPTYEQYF.

Ten or more counts support this clonotype. V usage is TRBV7-2 and J usage is TRBJ1-1; D ambiguous. V lost 1 base and J lost 3, with 12 bases in between. From germline, CDR1 is SGHTA and CDR2 FQGNSA. The CDR3 is 15 residues long. CDR3 amino acids: CASSLVGGSHTEAFF. CDR3 nucleotide sequence: TGTGCCAGCAGCTTAGTTGGAGGTTCACACACTGAAGCTTTCTTT.

The table lists this clonotype with many counts. The gene calls are TRBV28 and TRBJ2-7; 8 bases map to TRBD1. With V trimmed by 5 bases and J by 1 base, 7 bases remained unmatched. Germline V gene data show CDR1 as MDHEN and CDR2 as SYDVKM. The CDR3 totals 15 residues. CDR3 sequence reads: CASSPQGVWSYEQYF. CDR3 DNA sequence: TGTGCCAGCAGTCCACAGGGGGTTTGGTCCTACGAGCAGTACTTC. The whole variable domain, remainder taken from reference TRBV28 and TRBJ2-7, is DVKVTQSSRYLVKRTGEKVFLECVQDMDHENMFWYRQDPGLGLRLIYFSYDVKMKEKGDIPEGYSVSREKKERFSLILESASTNQTSMYLCASSPQGVWSYEQYFGPGTRLTVT.